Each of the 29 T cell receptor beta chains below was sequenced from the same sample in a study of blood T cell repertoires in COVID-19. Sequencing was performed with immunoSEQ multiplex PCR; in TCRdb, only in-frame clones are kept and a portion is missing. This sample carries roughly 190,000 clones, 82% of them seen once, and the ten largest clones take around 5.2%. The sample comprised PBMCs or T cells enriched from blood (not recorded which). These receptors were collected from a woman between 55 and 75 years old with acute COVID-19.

The CDR3 spells CASSLGSRVGEKLFF. CDR3 coding DNA: TGCGCCAGCAGCTTGGGTAGCAGGGTGGGCGAAAAACTGTTTTTT. The chain carries TRBV5-1 and TRBJ1-4; D is possibly TRBD1 (5 bases). Germline CDR1 reads SGHRS; CDR2 reads YFSETQ. This CDR3 is built from 15 residues. Trimming left V 0 bases short and J 8 bases short, with 14 bases between.

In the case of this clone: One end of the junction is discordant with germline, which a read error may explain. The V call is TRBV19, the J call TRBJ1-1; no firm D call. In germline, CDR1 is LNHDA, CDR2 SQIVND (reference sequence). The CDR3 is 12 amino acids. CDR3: CASSIQTGGCRF. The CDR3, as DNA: TGTGCCAGTAGTATACAGACCGGCGGGTGCCGCTTT.

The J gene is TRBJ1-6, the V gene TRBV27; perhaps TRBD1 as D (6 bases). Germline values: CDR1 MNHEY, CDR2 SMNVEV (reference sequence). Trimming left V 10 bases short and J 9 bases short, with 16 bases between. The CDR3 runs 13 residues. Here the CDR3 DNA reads TGTGCCACCCGTGAAGGGGGAACTTCACCCCTCCACTTT. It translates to CATREGGTSPLHF.

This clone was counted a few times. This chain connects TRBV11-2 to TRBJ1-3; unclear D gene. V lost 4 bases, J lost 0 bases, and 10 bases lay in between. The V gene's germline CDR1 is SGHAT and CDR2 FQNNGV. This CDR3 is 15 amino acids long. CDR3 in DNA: TGTGCCAGCAGCTCCCACGACAACTCTGGAAACACCATATATTTT. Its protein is CASSSHDNSGNTIYF.

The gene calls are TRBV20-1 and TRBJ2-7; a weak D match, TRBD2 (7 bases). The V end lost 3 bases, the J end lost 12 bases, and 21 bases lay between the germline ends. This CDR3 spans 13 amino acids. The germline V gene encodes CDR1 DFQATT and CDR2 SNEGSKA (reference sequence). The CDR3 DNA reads TGCAGTGCTAGTGCCTTAGTGGCGGGGGCCCCGTACGTC. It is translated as CSASALVAGAPYV.

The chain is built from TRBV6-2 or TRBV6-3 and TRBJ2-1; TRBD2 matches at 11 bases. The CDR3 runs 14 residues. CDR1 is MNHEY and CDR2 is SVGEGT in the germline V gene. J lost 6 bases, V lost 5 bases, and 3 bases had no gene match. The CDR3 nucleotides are TGTGCCAGCAGTACTAGCGGGAGTACCAATGAGCAGTTCTTC. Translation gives CASSTSGSTNEQFF.

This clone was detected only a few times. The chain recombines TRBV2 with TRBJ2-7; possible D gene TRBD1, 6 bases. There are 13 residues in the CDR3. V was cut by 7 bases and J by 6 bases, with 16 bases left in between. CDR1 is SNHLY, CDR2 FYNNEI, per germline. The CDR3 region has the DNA TGTGCCAGCAAGTACCGACAGGCCGTCGAGCAGTACTTC. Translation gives CASKYRQAVEQYF.

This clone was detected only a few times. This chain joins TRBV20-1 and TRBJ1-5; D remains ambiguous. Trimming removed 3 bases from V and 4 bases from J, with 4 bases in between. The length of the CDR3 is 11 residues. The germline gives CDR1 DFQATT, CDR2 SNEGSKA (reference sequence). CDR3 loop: CSASQNQPQHF. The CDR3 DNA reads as TGCAGTGCTAGTCAAAATCAGCCCCAGCATTTT.

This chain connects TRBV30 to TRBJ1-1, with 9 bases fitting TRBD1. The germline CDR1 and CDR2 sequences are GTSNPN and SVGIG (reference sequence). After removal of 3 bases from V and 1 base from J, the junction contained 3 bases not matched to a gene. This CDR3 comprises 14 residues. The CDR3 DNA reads TGTGCCTGGAGCCCGGACAGGGGGAACACTGAAGCTTTCTTT. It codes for CAWSPDRGNTEAFF. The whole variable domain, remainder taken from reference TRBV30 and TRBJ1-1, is SQTIHQWPATLVQPVGSPLSLECTVEGTSNPNLYWYRQAAGRGLQLLFYSVGIGQISSEVPQNLSASRPQDRQFILSSKKLLLSDSGFYLCAWSPDRGNTEAFFGQGTRLTVV.

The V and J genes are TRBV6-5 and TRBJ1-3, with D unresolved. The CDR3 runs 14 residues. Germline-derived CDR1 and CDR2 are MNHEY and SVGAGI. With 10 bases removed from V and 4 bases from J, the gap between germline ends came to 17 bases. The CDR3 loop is CATSSIVAGNTIYF. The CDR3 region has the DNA TGTGCCACCAGCAGTATAGTAGCGGGAAACACCATATATTTT.

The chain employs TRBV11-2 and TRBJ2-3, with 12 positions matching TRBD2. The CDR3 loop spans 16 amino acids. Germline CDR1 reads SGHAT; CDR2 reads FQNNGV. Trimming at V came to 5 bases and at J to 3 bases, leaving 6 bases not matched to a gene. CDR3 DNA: TGTGCCAGCAGCCAACTAGCGGGAGGAGGGACAGATACGCAGTATTTT. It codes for CASSQLAGGGTDTQYF.

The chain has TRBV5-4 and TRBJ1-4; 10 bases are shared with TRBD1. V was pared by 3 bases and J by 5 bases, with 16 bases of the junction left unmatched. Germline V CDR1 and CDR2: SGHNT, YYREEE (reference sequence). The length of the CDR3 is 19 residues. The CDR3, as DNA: TGTGCCAGCAGCTACCCCTTTAATCCGGGACAGGGGTCGAATGAAAAACTGTTTTTT. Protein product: CASSYPFNPGQGSNEKLFF. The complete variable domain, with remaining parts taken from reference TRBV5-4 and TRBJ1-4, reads ETGVTQSPTHLIKTRGQQVTLRCSSQSGHNTVSWYQQALGQGPQFIFQYYREEENGRGNFPPRFSGLQFPNYSSELNVNALELDDSALYLCASSYPFNPGQGSNEKLFFGSGTQLSVL.

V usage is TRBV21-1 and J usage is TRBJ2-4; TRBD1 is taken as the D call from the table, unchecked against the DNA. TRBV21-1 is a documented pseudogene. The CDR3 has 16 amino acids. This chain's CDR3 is CASNHTGIGAKNIQYF. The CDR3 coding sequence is TGTGCCAGCAATCATACAGGGATTGGGGCCAAAAACATTCAGTACTTC.

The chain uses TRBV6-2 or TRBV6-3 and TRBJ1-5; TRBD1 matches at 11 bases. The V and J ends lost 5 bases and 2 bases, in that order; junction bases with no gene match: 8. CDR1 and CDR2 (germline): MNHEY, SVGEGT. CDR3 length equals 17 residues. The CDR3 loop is CASSQRTGGFGNQPQHF. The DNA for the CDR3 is TGTGCCAGCAGTCAACGGACAGGGGGCTTCGGCAATCAGCCCCAGCATTTT.

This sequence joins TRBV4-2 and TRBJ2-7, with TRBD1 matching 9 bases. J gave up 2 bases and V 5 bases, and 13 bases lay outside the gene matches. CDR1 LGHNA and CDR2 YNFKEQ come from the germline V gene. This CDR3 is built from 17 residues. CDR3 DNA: TGTGCCAGCAGCAGGGAATCTCGGACAGGGGATGCCTACGAGCAGTACTTC. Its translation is CASSRESRTGDAYEQYF.

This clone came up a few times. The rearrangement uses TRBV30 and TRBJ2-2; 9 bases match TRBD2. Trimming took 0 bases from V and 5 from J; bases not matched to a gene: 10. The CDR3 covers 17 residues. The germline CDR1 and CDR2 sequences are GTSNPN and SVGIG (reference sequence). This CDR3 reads CAWSVRRREGGTGELFF. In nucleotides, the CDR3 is TGTGCCTGGAGTGTCCGTCGGCGGGAGGGGGGAACCGGGGAGCTGTTTTTT.

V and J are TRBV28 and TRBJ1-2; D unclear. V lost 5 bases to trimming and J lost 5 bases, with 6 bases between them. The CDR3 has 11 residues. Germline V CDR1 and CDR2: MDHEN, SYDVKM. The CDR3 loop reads CASSRGYGYTF. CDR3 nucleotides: TGTGCCAGCAGTCGGGGATATGGCTACACCTTC.

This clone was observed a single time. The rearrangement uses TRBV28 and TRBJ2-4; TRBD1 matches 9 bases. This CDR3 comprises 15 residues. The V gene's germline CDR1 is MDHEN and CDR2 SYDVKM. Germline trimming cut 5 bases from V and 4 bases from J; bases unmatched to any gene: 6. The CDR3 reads CASSPRGQGKNIQYF. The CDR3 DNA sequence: TGTGCCAGCAGTCCGCGGGGACAGGGAAAAAACATTCAGTACTTC.

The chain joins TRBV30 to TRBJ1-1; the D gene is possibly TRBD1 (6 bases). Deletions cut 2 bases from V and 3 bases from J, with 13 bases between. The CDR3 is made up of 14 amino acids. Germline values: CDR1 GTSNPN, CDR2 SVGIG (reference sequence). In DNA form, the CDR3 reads TGTGCCTGGAGTCTAAAGGGGGATTACACTGAAGCTTTCTTT. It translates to CAWSLKGDYTEAFF.

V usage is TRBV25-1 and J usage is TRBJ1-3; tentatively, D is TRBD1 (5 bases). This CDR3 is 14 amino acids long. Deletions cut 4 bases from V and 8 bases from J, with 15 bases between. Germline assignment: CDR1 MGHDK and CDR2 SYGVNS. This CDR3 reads CASSATSIRDTIYF. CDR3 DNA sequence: TGTGCCAGCAGTGCGACGAGTATCAGGGACACCATATATTTT. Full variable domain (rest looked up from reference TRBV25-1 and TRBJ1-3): EADIYQTPRYLVIGTGKKITLECSQTMGHDKMYWYQQDPGMELHLIHYSYGVNSTEKGDLSSESTVSRIRTEHFPLTLESARPSHTSQYLCASSATSIRDTIYFGEGSWLTVV.

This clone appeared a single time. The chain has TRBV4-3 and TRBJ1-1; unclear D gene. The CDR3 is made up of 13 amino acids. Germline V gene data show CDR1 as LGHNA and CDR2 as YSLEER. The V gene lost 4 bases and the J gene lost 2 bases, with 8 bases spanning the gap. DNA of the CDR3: TGCGCCAGCAGCCGCGGGATTAACACTGAAGCTTTCTTT. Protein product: CASSRGINTEAFF.

The DNA of the CDR3 is TGTGCCAGCAGCTCTCCAGGGTCTGGAAACACCATATATTTT. Its protein is CASSSPGSGNTIYF. The chain recombines TRBV11-2 with TRBJ1-3; D perhaps matches TRBD1 (5 bases). The germline V and J ends were trimmed by 4 bases and 1 base, with 8 bases remaining between them. In germline, CDR1 is SGHAT, CDR2 FQNNGV. The CDR3 contains 14 residues.

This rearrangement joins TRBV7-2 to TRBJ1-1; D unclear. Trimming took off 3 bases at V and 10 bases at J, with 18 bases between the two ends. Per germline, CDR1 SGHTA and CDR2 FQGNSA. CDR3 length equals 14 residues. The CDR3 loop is CASSFTGHTLGAFF. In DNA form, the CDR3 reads TGTGCCAGCAGCTTTACTGGGCATACCCTCGGAGCTTTCTTT. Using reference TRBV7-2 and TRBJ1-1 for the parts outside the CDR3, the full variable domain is GAGVSQSPSNKVTEKGKDVELRCDPISGHTALYWYRQSLGQGLEFLIYFQGNSAPDKSGLPSDRFSAERTGGSVSTLTIQRTQQEDSAVYLCASSFTGHTLGAFFGQGTRLTVV.

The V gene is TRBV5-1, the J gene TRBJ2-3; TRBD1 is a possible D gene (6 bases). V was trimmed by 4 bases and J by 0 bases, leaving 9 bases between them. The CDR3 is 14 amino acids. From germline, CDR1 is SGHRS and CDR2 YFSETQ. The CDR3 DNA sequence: TGCGCCAGCAGCGTTGGACAGAGCACAGATACGCAGTATTTT. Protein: CASSVGQSTDTQYF.

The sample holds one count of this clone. In DNA, the CDR3 is TGTGCCTGGAGTGTGGGTAGCGGGAGGGCCCGGACCCAGTACTTC. Translated, it gives CAWSVGSGRARTQYF. V and J are TRBV30 and TRBJ2-5, with 11 bases that match TRBD2. J gave up 7 bases and V 0 bases, and 7 bases lay outside the gene matches. The germline gives CDR1 GTSNPN, CDR2 SVGIG (reference sequence). The CDR3 length is 15 residues. The full variable domain, completed using reference TRBV30 and TRBJ2-5, is SQTIHQWPATLVQPVGSPLSLECTVEGTSNPNLYWYRQAAGRGLQLLFYSVGIGQISSEVPQNLSASRPQDRQFILSSKKLLLSDSGFYLCAWSVGSGRARTQYFGPGTRLLVL.

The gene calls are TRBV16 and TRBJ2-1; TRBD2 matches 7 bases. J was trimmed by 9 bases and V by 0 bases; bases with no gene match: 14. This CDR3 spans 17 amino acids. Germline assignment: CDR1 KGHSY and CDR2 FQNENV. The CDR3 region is CASSQSTGTIGWIEQFF. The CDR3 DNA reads TGTGCCAGCAGCCAATCTACCGGGACTATAGGTTGGATTGAGCAGTTCTTC. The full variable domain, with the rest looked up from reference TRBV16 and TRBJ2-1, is GEEVAQTPKHLVRGEGQKAKLYCAPIKGHSYVFWYQQVLKNEFKFLISFQNENVFDETGMPKERFSAKCLPNSPCSLEIQATKLEDSAVYFCASSQSTGTIGWIEQFFGPGTRLTVL.

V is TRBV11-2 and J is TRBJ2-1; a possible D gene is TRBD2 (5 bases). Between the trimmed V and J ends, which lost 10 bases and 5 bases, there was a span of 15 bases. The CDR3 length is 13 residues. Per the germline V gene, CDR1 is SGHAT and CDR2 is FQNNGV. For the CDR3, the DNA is TGTGCCAACTCCCCAAGAGGGAACAATGAGCAGTTCTTC. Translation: CANSPRGNNEQFF.

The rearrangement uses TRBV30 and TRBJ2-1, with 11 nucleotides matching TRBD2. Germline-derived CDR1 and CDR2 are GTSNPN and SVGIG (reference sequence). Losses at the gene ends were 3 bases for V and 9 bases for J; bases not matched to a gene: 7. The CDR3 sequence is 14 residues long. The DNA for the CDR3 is TGTGCCTGGAGAACCACTAGCGGGGGCGGTGAGCAGTTCTTC. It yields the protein CAWRTTSGGGEQFF. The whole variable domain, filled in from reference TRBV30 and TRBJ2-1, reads SQTIHQWPATLVQPVGSPLSLECTVEGTSNPNLYWYRQAAGRGLQLLFYSVGIGQISSEVPQNLSASRPQDRQFILSSKKLLLSDSGFYLCAWRTTSGGGEQFFGPGTRLTVL.

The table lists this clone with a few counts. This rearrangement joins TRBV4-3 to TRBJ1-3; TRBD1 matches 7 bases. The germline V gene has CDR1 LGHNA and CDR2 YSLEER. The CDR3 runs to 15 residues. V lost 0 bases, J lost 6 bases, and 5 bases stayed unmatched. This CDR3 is CASSQDPDRINTIYF. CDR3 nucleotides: TGCGCCAGCAGCCAAGATCCGGACAGGATAAACACCATATATTTT.